The present TCR beta chain was sequenced within a study of T cell responses to AZD1222 COVID-19 vaccine. This CDR3 spans 16 amino acids. With V trimmed by 5 bases and J by 2 bases, 5 bases remained unmatched. The V gene's germline CDR1 is SGHRS and CDR2 YFSETQ. Method: immunoSEQ multiplex PCR; TCRdb's copy keeps in-frame clones and lacks some. The sample contains around 130,000 clones, about 88% of which appear only once. The rearrangement uses TRBV5-1 and TRBJ2-5; 14 bases match TRBD2. The receptor was derived from an adult who received the AZD1222 COVID-19 vaccine. Sequencing was performed on peripheral blood, taken 28 days after the second AZD1222 dose. The CDR3 DNA reads as TGCGCCAGCAGTTCCGGGACTAGCGGGGGTCAAGAGACCCAGTACTTC. This encodes CASSSGTSGGQETQYF.